The rows below give T cell receptor beta chains drawn from one sample of a study of blood T cell repertoires in COVID-19. Some clones are missing from TCRdb's copy, which holds only in-frame ones; the method was immunoSEQ multiplex PCR. The sample contains about 160,000 clones, 80% of which appear only once. Source material: PBMCs or T cells enriched from blood (not recorded which). These receptors were taken from a woman aged 55-69 years who had recovered from COVID-19. CDR3s include the opening cysteine and the closing phenylalanine or tryptophan. Fields, in order: CDR3 protein, CDR3 DNA, J gene, D gene, V gene, clone size. The D gene is left open where the match is weak. Clone size is not always given. Where it is, it says once, few, many or a class for expanded clones.

CDR3aa: CASSPLGGQGYGYTF; CDR3nt: TGTGCCAGCAGCCCCCTCGGCGGACAGGGCTATGGCTACACCTTC; j_gene: TRBJ1-2; d_gene: TRBD1; v_gene: TRBV3-1/TRBV3-2; abundance: -
CDR3aa: CASSLLQATPLFSTDTQYF; CDR3nt: TGTGCCAGCAGTTTATTACAGGCGACGCCTCTTTTTAGCACAGATACGCAGTATTTT; j_gene: TRBJ2-3; d_gene: -; v_gene: TRBV27; abundance: -
CDR3aa: CASSPLLAYRQQGLTEAFF; CDR3nt: TGCGCCAGCAGCCCCCTTCTGGCATATCGGCAACAGGGGCTGACTGAAGCTTTCTTT; j_gene: TRBJ1-1; d_gene: TRBD1; v_gene: TRBV5-1; abundance: -
CDR3aa: CASSDRGAGTEAFF; CDR3nt: TGTGCCAGCAGTGATCGGGGGGCCGGCACTGAAGCTTTCTTT; j_gene: TRBJ1-1; d_gene: -; v_gene: TRBV2; abundance: -
CDR3aa: CSASTGLDDEQFF; CDR3nt: TGCAGTGCTAGTACGGGACTAGATGATGAGCAGTTCTTC; j_gene: TRBJ2-1; d_gene: TRBD2; v_gene: TRBV20-1; abundance: -
CDR3aa: CSVARDRSTEAFF; CDR3nt: TGCAGCGTTGCCCGGGACAGGAGCACTGAAGCTTTCTTT; j_gene: TRBJ1-1; d_gene: TRBD1; v_gene: TRBV29-1; abundance: -
CDR3aa: CASSLEGDRDIYGYTF; CDR3nt: TGCGCCAGCAGCTTGGAAGGAGACAGAGACATATATGGCTACACCTTC; j_gene: TRBJ1-2; d_gene: -; v_gene: TRBV5-1; abundance: -
CDR3aa: CASSAGTGFTDTQYF; CDR3nt: TGTGCCAGCAGTGCCGGGACAGGGTTCACAGATACGCAGTATTTT; j_gene: TRBJ2-3; d_gene: TRBD1; v_gene: TRBV6-4; abundance: -
CDR3aa: CASRLASSYNEQFF; CDR3nt: TGTGCCAGCAGATTAGCGAGCTCCTACAATGAGCAGTTCTTC; j_gene: TRBJ2-1; d_gene: -; v_gene: TRBV27; abundance: -
CDR3aa: CASSQGLAGGTDTQYF; CDR3nt: TGTGCCAGCAGCCAAGGACTAGCGGGGGGAACAGATACGCAGTATTTT; j_gene: TRBJ2-3; d_gene: TRBD2; v_gene: TRBV3-1/TRBV3-2; abundance: -
CDR3aa: CASSSRGPGNSPLHF; CDR3nt: TGTGCCAGCAGCTCCAGGGGGCCAGGTAATTCACCCCTCCACTTT; j_gene: TRBJ1-6; d_gene: TRBD1; v_gene: TRBV7-2; abundance: -
CDR3aa: CASRPGTGDQPQHF; CDR3nt: TGCGCCAGCAGACCCGGGACAGGGGACCAGCCCCAGCATTTT; j_gene: TRBJ1-5; d_gene: TRBD1; v_gene: TRBV5-1; abundance: few
CDR3aa: CASSFAGSEQFF; CDR3nt: TGTGCCAGCAGTTTTGCGGGGTCTGAGCAGTTCTTC; j_gene: TRBJ2-1; d_gene: -; v_gene: TRBV12-3/TRBV12-4; abundance: -
CDR3aa: CASSRAQEAETQYF; CDR3nt: TGTGCCAGCAGCCGAGCCCAGGAGGCAGAGACCCAGTACTTC; j_gene: TRBJ2-5; d_gene: -; v_gene: TRBV13; abundance: -
CDR3aa: CASSREADRGKSYTF; CDR3nt: TGTGCCAGCAGCAGAGAGGCGGACAGGGGAAAAAGCTACACCTTC; j_gene: TRBJ1-2; d_gene: TRBD1; v_gene: TRBV7-2; abundance: few
CDR3aa: CASSLGSGVGETQYF; CDR3nt: TGTGCCAGCAGCTTAGGTAGCGGGGTAGGGGAGACCCAGTACTTC; j_gene: TRBJ2-5; d_gene: TRBD2; v_gene: TRBV7-2; abundance: -
CDR3aa: CASSYPGLEGYTF; CDR3nt: TGTGCCAGCAGCTATCCAGGATTGGAAGGCTACACCTTC; j_gene: TRBJ1-2; d_gene: -; v_gene: TRBV5-5; abundance: few